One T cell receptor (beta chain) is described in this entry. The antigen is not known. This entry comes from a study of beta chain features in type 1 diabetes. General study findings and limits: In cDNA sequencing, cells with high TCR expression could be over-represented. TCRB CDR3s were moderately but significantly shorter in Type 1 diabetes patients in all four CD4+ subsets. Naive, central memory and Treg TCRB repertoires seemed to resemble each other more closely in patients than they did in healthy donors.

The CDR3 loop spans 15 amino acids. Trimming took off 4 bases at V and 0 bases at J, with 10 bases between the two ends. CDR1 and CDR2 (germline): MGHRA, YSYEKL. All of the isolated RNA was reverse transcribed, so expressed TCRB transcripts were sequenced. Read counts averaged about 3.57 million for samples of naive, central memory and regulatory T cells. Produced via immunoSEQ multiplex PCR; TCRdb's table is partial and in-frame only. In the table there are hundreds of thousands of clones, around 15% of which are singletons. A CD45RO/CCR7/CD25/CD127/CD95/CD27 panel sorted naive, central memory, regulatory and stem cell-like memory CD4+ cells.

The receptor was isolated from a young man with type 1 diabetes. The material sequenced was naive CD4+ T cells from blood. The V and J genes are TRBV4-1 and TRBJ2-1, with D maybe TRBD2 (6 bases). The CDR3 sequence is CASSLSGDSYNEQFF. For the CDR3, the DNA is TGCGCCAGCAGCCTCTCGGGGGACTCCTACAATGAGCAGTTCTTC.